Here is one TCR beta chain with its context. Its antigen is not identified. The data are from a study of shared clonotypes between healthy human individuals. Germline CDR1 and CDR2: SGHRS and YFSETQ. This CDR3 is 15 amino acids long. The ends were cut back, 2 bases at V and 1 base at J, with 12 bases in the middle. Study-level findings and limits: With a few donors compared, around 5% of naive CD4 clonotypes were shared.

Naive CD4+ cells were CD45RA-selected; the remaining cells were memory. Sequencing was performed with immunoSEQ multiplex PCR; in TCRdb, only in-frame clones are kept and a portion is missing. Of around 510,000 clones in the sample, about 96% were seen once. The sequence was obtained from a woman in her 30s in good health. The gene calls are TRBV5-1 and TRBJ1-1; TRBD1 is a possible D gene (6 bases). The sequenced sample consisted of naive CD4+ T cells sorted from blood. Subset noted: CD45RA+ positively selected. CDR3 amino acids: CASSFIEGGNTEAFF. The DNA of the CDR3 is TGCGCCAGCAGCTTTATCGAGGGGGGGAACACTGAAGCTTTCTTT.